This record looks at one T cell receptor (beta chain) sequence and its context. Its antigen is not known. The data were taken from a study of cytomegalovirus exposure and HLA in healthy donors. PCR used 60 Vbeta primers and 13 Jbeta primers. Only in-frame clones appear in the TCRdb table, and some are missing; sequencing was by immunoSEQ multiplex PCR. Here the sample spans 140,000 to 150,000 clones, around four fifths being singletons. Trimming shortened V by 0 bases and J by 2 bases, and 8 bases separated the two germline ends. Germline V gives CDR1 GTSNPN, CDR2 SVGIG (reference sequence). The CDR3 spans 13 residues. Whole-study findings and limits: Among the sequence variants, a highly shared cluster was likely an artifact of sequencing.

The sample comprised PBMCs. The V and J genes are TRBV30 and TRBJ2-7; D is ambiguous. This sequence was found in a woman between 55 and 75 years old in good health and CMV-seropositive. CDR3 sequence: CAWSVHTPYEQYF. The CDR3 nucleotides are TGTGCCTGGAGTGTACATACCCCCTACGAGCAGTACTTC.